This is a list of T cell receptor beta chains from one sample in a study of shared clonotypes between healthy human individuals. This table comes from immunoSEQ multiplex PCR, and its TCRdb copy is limited to in-frame clones, with some not included. The sample has around 1,100,000 clones, about 80% seen once; the top ten hold about 0.94%. The sequenced sample was memory CD4+ T cells from PBMCs. These receptors all stem from a man between 18 and 29 years old in good health. Some clones in this sample may be carry-over from other donors' samples. Both conserved end residues are part of each CDR3. D genes are given only for firm matches. A row's size may be missing; if present it is once, few, many or a size class.

abundance	v_gene	j_gene	len	d_gene	CDR3aa	CDR3nt
NA	TRBV9	TRBJ2-2	15	TRBD1	CASSFRDRGTGELFF	TGTGCCAGCAGCTTCCGGGACAGGGGTACCGGGGAGCTGTTTTTT
few	TRBV5-8	TRBJ1-5	14	NA	CASSRDKFNQPQHF	TGTGCCAGCAGCCGGGACAAGTTTAATCAGCCCCAGCATTTT
NA	TRBV5-2	TRBJ2-7	16	NA	CASSSQDRTSSYEQYF	TGTGCCAGCAGCTCTCAAGACAGGACCAGCTCCTACGAGCAGTACTTC
NA	TRBV9	TRBJ1-3	14	NA	CASSDIEAGNTIYF	TGTGCCAGCAGCGACATTGAGGCTGGAAACACCATATATTTT
NA	TRBV6-1	TRBJ1-3	14	NA	CASSEGPHRDTIYF	TGTGCCAGCAGTGAAGGGCCCCACAGAGACACCATATATTTT
NA	TRBV5-8	TRBJ1-1	13	NA	CASSLTVKTEAFF	TGTGCCAGCAGCTTGACAGTTAAGACCGAAGCTTTCTTT
once	TRBV7-3	TRBJ2-5	15	NA	CASSRIRGVGETQYF	TGTGCCAGCAGCCGAATACGGGGTGTTGGGGAGACCCAGTACTTC
NA	TRBV18	TRBJ2-3	13	NA	CASSPTHTDTQYF	TGTGCCAGCTCACCGACTCATACAGATACGCAGTATTTT
NA	TRBV7-2	TRBJ2-1	17	NA	CASSLGDGRLGGNEQFF	TGTGCCAGCAGCTTAGGGGATGGGAGGTTAGGTGGCAATGAGCAGTTCTTC
NA	TRBV27	TRBJ2-7	10	NA	CASDYYEQYF	TGTGCCAGTGATTACTACGAGCAGTACTTC
NA	TRBV28	TRBJ1-4	14	TRBD1	CASSLGGTAEKLFF	TGTGCCAGCAGTTTAGGGGGGACAGCAGAAAAACTGTTTTTT
NA	TRBV9	TRBJ2-5	15	NA	CASSVALALQETQYF	TGTGCCAGCAGCGTAGCCCTAGCTCTACAAGAGACCCAGTACTTC
NA	TRBV6-1	TRBJ2-3	14	TRBD1	CASGRTGLTDTQYF	TGTGCCAGCGGGCGGACAGGCCTCACAGATACGCAGTATTTT
few	TRBV11-2	TRBJ2-2	14	TRBD2	CASSLGLATGELFF	TGTGCCAGCAGCTTGGGACTAGCTACCGGGGAGCTGTTTTTT
NA	TRBV7-3	TRBJ1-5	16	NA	CASSLTGSRDNQPQHF	TGTGCCAGCAGCTTAACGGGCAGTAGAGACAATCAGCCCCAGCATTTT
NA	TRBV6-5	TRBJ1-2	16	NA	CASSSAPGGGFYGYTF	TGTGCCAGCAGTTCTGCACCTGGGGGTGGATTCTATGGCTACACCTTC
few	TRBV15	TRBJ2-1	15	TRBD2	CATSRGAGRRDEQFF	TGTGCCACCAGCAGAGGAGCGGGAAGGAGGGATGAGCAGTTCTTC
NA	TRBV30	TRBJ1-3	12	NA	CAWAEGLYTIYF	TGTGCCTGGGCCGAGGGGTTGTACACCATATATTTT
few	TRBV5-1	TRBJ1-1	13	NA	CASSPDPTGEAFF	TGCGCCAGCAGCCCGGATCCCACTGGTGAAGCTTTCTTT
NA	TRBV6-9	TRBJ1-2	15	NA	CASRPGPEGNYGYTF	TGTGCCAGCAGGCCAGGCCCCGAGGGGAACTATGGCTACACCTTC
many	TRBV4-1	TRBJ1-4	16	NA	CASSLQAPGRNEKLFF	TGCGCCAGCAGCCTCCAAGCCCCGGGGAGGAATGAAAAACTGTTTTTT
NA	TRBV5-4	TRBJ2-3	15	NA	CASSLGGTSTDTQYF	TGTGCCAGCAGCTTGGGCGGTACTAGCACAGATACGCAGTATTTT
NA	TRBV28	TRBJ1-5	17	TRBD1	CASSLTGGQYSNQPQHF	TGTGCCAGCAGTCTGACAGGGGGCCAATATAGCAATCAGCCCCAGCATTTT
NA	TRBV5-4	TRBJ2-5	16	NA	CASSLAQGEREETQYF	TGTGCCAGCAGCTTGGCACAGGGGGAGCGGGAGGAGACCCAGTACTTC
NA	TRBV15	TRBJ2-5	13	TRBD1	CATSTGTGVTQYF	TGTGCCACCAGCACAGGGACAGGGGTAACCCAGTACTTC
NA	TRBV19	TRBJ2-5	13	NA	CASGRKVTETQYF	TGTGCCAGTGGACGGAAAGTCACCGAGACCCAGTACTTC
once	TRBV15	TRBJ2-1	14	NA	CATSRGRGLSEQFF	TGTGCCACCAGCAGGGGTCGCGGGCTCAGTGAGCAGTTCTTC
NA	TRBV19	TRBJ1-2	14	NA	CASSTRDKIYGYTF	TGTGCCAGTAGTACCCGGGACAAAATCTATGGCTACACCTTC
once	TRBV5-5	TRBJ1-1	12	NA	CASSTWTSNAFF	TGTGCCAGCAGCACTTGGACTTCGAACGCTTTCTTT
few	TRBV6-4	TRBJ1-1	13	NA	CASSRTPDTEAFF	TGTGCCAGCAGTAGGACGCCCGACACTGAAGCTTTCTTT
NA	TRBV28	TRBJ1-2	16	NA	CASSPITGLHRYGYTF	TGTGCCAGCAGTCCTATAACAGGGTTGCATCGCTATGGCTACACCTTC
NA	TRBV10-1	TRBJ2-7	17	TRBD2	CASLRTSGDPTPYEQYF	TGCGCCAGTCTTAGGACTAGCGGGGATCCCACCCCTTACGAGCAGTACTTC
many	TRBV5-5	TRBJ1-2	14	NA	CASSLVVKNYGYTF	TGTGCCAGCAGCTTGGTGGTCAAAAACTATGGCTACACCTTC
NA	TRBV5-4	TRBJ2-3	13	TRBD2	CASSLRGADTQYF	TGTGCCAGCAGCTTGCGGGGGGCAGATACGCAGTATTTT
NA	TRBV25-1	TRBJ2-6	15	NA	CASSELGSGANVLTF	TGTGCCAGCAGTGAATTAGGCTCTGGGGCCAACGTCCTGACTTTC
NA	TRBV10-3	TRBJ2-3	12	NA	CAISPGTDTQYF	TGTGCCATCTCTCCCGGCACAGATACGCAGTATTTT
once	TRBV20-1	TRBJ1-1	11	TRBD1	CSAKDRAEAFF	TGCAGTGCCAAAGACAGGGCTGAAGCTTTCTTT
many	TRBV5-1	TRBJ1-1	17	NA	CASSRYFGTGNPTEAFF	TGCGCCAGCAGCCGGTATTTTGGTACAGGAAACCCCACTGAAGCTTTCTTT
NA	TRBV7-9	TRBJ1-3	15	NA	CASSLSRVSGNTIYF	TGTGCCAGCAGCTTATCGAGGGTCTCTGGAAACACCATATATTTT
NA	TRBV30	TRBJ1-2	13	TRBD1	CAWSGDRGYGYTF	TGTGCCTGGAGTGGGGACAGGGGGTATGGCTACACCTTC
NA	TRBV5-5	TRBJ2-3	14	TRBD1	CASSFQGAGDTQYF	TGTGCCAGCAGCTTTCAGGGGGCCGGCGATACGCAGTATTTT
NA	TRBV5-1	TRBJ2-7	14	NA	CASSLTYGTYEQYF	TGCGCCAGCAGCTTAACCTACGGAACCTACGAGCAGTACTTC
once	TRBV5-1	TRBJ2-3	13	NA	CASSLTGIDTQYF	TGCGCCAGCAGCTTAACAGGGATAGATACGCAGTATTTT
NA	TRBV28	TRBJ2-7	15	NA	CASRRAGSKAYEQYF	TGTGCCAGCAGAAGGGCAGGGTCAAAAGCCTACGAGCAGTACTTC
NA	TRBV7-6	TRBJ2-7	15	TRBD2	CASSPLSGGIYEQYF	TGTGCCAGCAGCCCTCTTAGCGGGGGAATCTACGAGCAGTACTTC
NA	TRBV21-1	TRBJ1-1	16	NA	CASSTEPPGGNTEAFF	TGTGCCAGCAGCACGGAGCCCCCAGGGGGGAACACTGAAGCTTTCTTT
NA	TRBV28	TRBJ1-2	13	NA	CASRDSRNYGYTF	TGTGCCAGCAGGGACAGTCGGAACTATGGCTACACCTTC
once	TRBV9	TRBJ2-3	16	TRBD1	CASSGRGGDSTDTQYF	TGTGCCAGCAGCGGCCGAGGGGGCGACAGCACAGATACGCAGTATTTT